These T cell receptor beta chains were read from a single sample in a study of patients and donors after allogeneic stem cell transplantation. TCRdb reprocessed the RT-PCR reads via MiXCR and lists one record per CDR3 protein. The table includes 800,000 to 1,000,000 distinct CDR3 sequences, about a sixth detected once. Input material: blood, either unsorted or a sorted T cell fraction (not recorded which). These receptor sequences come from a human donor who was either an allogeneic HSCT recipient or a stem cell or donor lymphocyte infusion donor (not recorded which). It is not recorded whose cells these are; they may come from a transplant donor. Each CDR3 is given with its conserved first and last residue. The D gene is left open where the match is weak. Part of the rows lack a size; the others show once, few, many or a class for expanded clones.

TRBV20-1	.	TRBJ1-5	TRBD1	CSARAQQGAMQHPQHF	TGCAGTGCTAGGGCTCAACAGGGGGCCATGCAACACCCCCAGCATTTT
TRBV20-1	few	TRBJ1-1	.	CSARDIRGRGNTEAFF	TGCAGTGCTAGAGATATTCGGGGCAGGGGGAACACTGAAGCTTTCTTT
TRBV7-3	.	TRBJ2-1	.	CASRLGVDNEQFF	TGTGCCAGCAGGTTGGGGGTGGACAATGAGCAGTTCTTC
TRBV7-3	.	TRBJ2-1	.	CASSLTGREQFF	TGTGCCAGCAGCTTAACGGGCCGAGAGCAGTTCTTC
TRBV6-1	.	TRBJ1-1	.	CASGPNPRAALDDEAFF	TGTGCCAGCGGCCCTAATCCTCGGGCTGCGCTTGATGATGAAGCTTTCTTT
TRBV30	.	TRBJ2-1	TRBD2	CAWNVPGLSNEQFF	TGTGCCTGGAATGTGCCGGGACTAAGCAATGAGCAGTTCTTC
TRBV20-1	few	TRBJ2-1	.	CSAPDSTRSYNEQFF	TGCAGTGCCCCCGACTCTACGCGGTCATACAATGAGCAGTTCTTC
TRBV19	.	TRBJ2-2	.	CASSPPLSNRFAGELFF	TGTGCCAGTAGCCCCCCTTTGAGCAACCGGTTTGCCGGGGAGCTGTTTTTT
TRBV14	few	TRBJ2-7	TRBD1	CASSLRAWTGGSYEQYF	TGTGCCAGCAGCCTCCGGGCCTGGACAGGGGGCTCCTACGAGCAGTACTTC
TRBV10-3	once	TRBJ1-2	.	CAISDRAESDGYTF	TGTGCCATCAGTGACAGGGCTGAATCTGATGGCTACACCTTC
TRBV12-3/TRBV12-4	.	TRBJ2-7	TRBD1	CASSPGQGVFYEQYF	TGTGCCAGCAGCCCGGGACAGGGAGTTTTCTACGAGCAGTACTTC
TRBV30	few	TRBJ2-7	.	CAWMDTTREQYF	TGTGCCTGGATGGACACGACCCGGGAGCAGTACTTC
TRBV5-1	.	TRBJ2-2	.	CASSGPTGLTGELFF	TGCGCCAGCAGCGGACCGACAGGTCTCACCGGGGAGCTGTTTTTT
TRBV20-1	.	TRBJ2-3	TRBD2	CSARGGLALTDTQYF	TGCAGTGCCCGAGGGGGACTAGCGTTAACAGATACGCAGTATTTT
TRBV6-1	many	TRBJ1-1	TRBD1	CASSARQGLNTEAFF	TGTGCCAGCAGTGCCCGACAGGGTTTAAACACTGAAGCTTTCTTT
TRBV29-1	many	TRBJ2-2	.	CSVEVRSNTGELFF	TGCAGCGTTGAAGTTCGGTCGAACACCGGGGAGCTGTTTTTT
TRBV29-1	.	TRBJ2-3	.	CSVVAGFTDTQYF	TGCAGCGTCGTGGCCGGGTTCACAGATACGCAGTATTTT
TRBV5-1	few	TRBJ1-6	.	CASSSGDNSPLHF	TGCGCCAGCAGTTCAGGGGATAATTCACCCCTCCACTTT
TRBV2	.	TRBJ2-7	TRBD2	CASSEVLAWYEQYF	TGTGCCAGCAGTGAGGTACTAGCGTGGTACGAGCAGTACTTC
TRBV7-6	.	TRBJ2-3	TRBD2	CASSRPLGGASTDTQYF	TGTGCCAGCAGCCGACCCCTCGGGGGGGCTAGCACAGATACGCAGTATTTT
TRBV6-5	.	TRBJ2-1	TRBD2	CASSYGLAGNNEQFF	TGTGCCAGCAGTTACGGGCTAGCGGGGAACAATGAGCAGTTCTTC
TRBV7-2	few	TRBJ2-1	.	CASSARRMGEQFF	TGTGCCAGCAGCGCACGTAGAATGGGTGAGCAGTTCTTC
TRBV12-3/TRBV12-4	.	TRBJ1-5	.	CASSLAGGEGQPQHF	TGTGCCAGCAGTTTAGCGGGGGGCGAGGGTCAGCCCCAGCATTTT
TRBV25-1	few	TRBJ1-4	TRBD1	CASSASGTGTEKLFF	TGTGCCAGCAGTGCCTCCGGGACAGGGACGGAAAAACTGTTTTTT
TRBV12-3/TRBV12-4	.	TRBJ1-5	.	CASSQTREHQPQHF	TGTGCCAGCAGCCAAACACGGGAACATCAGCCCCAGCATTTT
TRBV25-1	few	TRBJ1-1	.	CASSEFWGNTEAFF	TGTGCCAGCAGTGAATTTTGGGGGAACACTGAAGCTTTCTTT
TRBV7-6	.	TRBJ1-3	.	CASSLLLSSGNTIYF	TGTGCCAGCAGCTTACTTTTAAGCTCTGGAAACACCATATATTTT
TRBV20-1	few	TRBJ2-4	TRBD1	CSASDRGRGFF	TGCAGCGCGAGTGACAGGGGAAGGGGGTTTTTC
TRBV7-2	.	TRBJ1-2	.	CASSPPGAKSNYGYTF	TGTGCCAGCAGCCCCCCTGGGGCCAAATCTAACTATGGCTACACCTTC
TRBV7-9	.	TRBJ2-1	.	CASSLVLGTYNEQFF	TGTGCCAGCAGCTTAGTTTTGGGGACTTACAATGAGCAGTTCTTC
TRBV12-3/TRBV12-4	.	TRBJ2-2	TRBD1	CASSSGTGHGELFF	TGTGCCAGCAGCTCCGGGACAGGGCACGGGGAGCTGTTTTTT
TRBV29-1	.	TRBJ1-2	TRBD1	CSVEEGQGGDGYTF	TGCAGCGTTGAAGAGGGACAGGGGGGGGATGGCTACACCTTC
TRBV7-8	few	TRBJ1-2	.	CASSLVGLMYGYTF	TGTGCCAGCAGCTTGGTCGGGCTAATGTATGGCTACACCTTC
TRBV18	.	TRBJ2-3	TRBD1	CASSPPAQGNTDTQYF	TGTGCCAGCTCACCACCGGCACAGGGGAACACAGATACGCAGTATTTT
TRBV30	.	TRBJ1-2	.	CAWSVLRQTANYGYTF	TGTGCCTGGAGTGTACTAAGGCAGACCGCTAACTATGGCTACACCTTC
TRBV5-1	few	TRBJ2-1	TRBD2	CASSPGLAGGLYNEQFF	TGCGCCAGCAGCCCTGGACTAGCGGGGGGGCTGTACAATGAGCAGTTCTTC
TRBV5-5	few	TRBJ2-2	.	CASSPPGKGTGELFF	TGTGCCAGCAGCCCTCCAGGGAAGGGCACCGGGGAGCTGTTTTTT
TRBV12-3/TRBV12-4	few	TRBJ1-3	.	CASSPTGRAHGNTIYF	TGTGCCAGCAGCCCCACTGGTAGGGCGCACGGAAACACCATATATTTT
TRBV12-3/TRBV12-4	many	TRBJ1-5	.	CASSTGRASNQPQHF	TGTGCCAGCAGCACCGGGAGGGCTAGCAATCAGCCCCAGCATTTT
TRBV11-1	few	TRBJ1-3	.	CASRSDQGDERSGNTIYF	TGTGCCAGCAGAAGTGACCAAGGGGATGAGCGCTCTGGAAACACCATATATTTT
TRBV12-3/TRBV12-4	once	TRBJ2-3	.	CASRTVGGASTDTQYF	TGTGCCAGCAGGACCGTTGGGGGGGCTAGCACAGATACGCAGTATTTT
TRBV28	.	TRBJ2-6	.	CASRPRVLAGANVLTF	TGTGCCAGCAGACCCCGGGTGTTGGCTGGGGCCAACGTCCTGACTTTC
TRBV12-3/TRBV12-4	.	TRBJ2-3	.	CASSLFGGNTDTQYF	TGTGCCAGCAGTTTATTTGGGGGGAACACAGATACGCAGTATTTT
TRBV12-3/TRBV12-4	.	TRBJ1-1	.	CASSTYRVGTEAFF	TGTGCCAGCAGTACTTACAGGGTTGGGACTGAAGCTTTCTTT
TRBV27	.	TRBJ2-1	.	CASRPDRSSYNEQFF	TGTGCCAGCAGACCTGACCGGAGCTCCTACAATGAGCAGTTCTTC
TRBV20-1	.	TRBJ1-4	.	CSARDRRLVGQGWSNEKLFF	TGCAGTGCTAGAGATCGTAGGCTCGTGGGGCAGGGGTGGTCTAATGAAAAACTGTTTTTT
TRBV4-3	many	TRBJ1-1	.	CASSQDLNTEAFF	TGCGCCAGCAGCCAAGATCTGAACACTGAAGCTTTCTTT
TRBV4-1	.	TRBJ2-7	TRBD1	CASSQETGNPSYEQYF	TGCGCCAGCAGCCAAGAGACAGGGAACCCTTCCTACGAGCAGTACTTC
TRBV6-1	few	TRBJ1-2	.	CASSASDRFYGYTF	TGTGCCAGCAGTGCCTCGGACAGATTCTATGGCTACACCTTC
TRBV30	.	TRBJ2-7	.	CAWSNPRISYEQYF	TGTGCCTGGAGTAACCCCAGGATCTCCTACGAGCAGTACTTC
TRBV12-3/TRBV12-4	few	TRBJ2-7	TRBD2	CASRLAGGPSEQYF	TGTGCCAGCAGACTAGCGGGAGGGCCGAGTGAGCAGTACTTC
TRBV11-2	.	TRBJ2-1	TRBD2	CASSPLLAAYYEQFF	TGTGCCAGCAGCCCCCTACTAGCGGCCTACTATGAGCAGTTCTTC
TRBV6-2/TRBV6-3	.	TRBJ2-5	.	CASSYSVGTQYF	TGTGCCAGCAGTTACTCGGTGGGGACCCAGTACTTC
TRBV6-5	many	TRBJ2-1	.	CASSSRVAVYNEQFF	TGTGCCAGCAGTTCCCGGGTAGCGGTTTACAATGAGCAGTTCTTC
TRBV30	once	TRBJ1-6	.	CAWTGGRNSPLHF	TGTGCCTGGACCGGGGGTCGTAATTCACCCCTCCACTTT
TRBV15	.	TRBJ2-5	TRBD1	CATSSFRDSKETQYF	TGTGCCACCAGCAGCTTCCGGGACAGCAAAGAGACCCAGTACTTC
TRBV20-1	.	TRBJ2-4	.	CSAGRTTKNIQYF	TGCAGTGCTGGAAGGACCACCAAAAACATTCAGTACTTC